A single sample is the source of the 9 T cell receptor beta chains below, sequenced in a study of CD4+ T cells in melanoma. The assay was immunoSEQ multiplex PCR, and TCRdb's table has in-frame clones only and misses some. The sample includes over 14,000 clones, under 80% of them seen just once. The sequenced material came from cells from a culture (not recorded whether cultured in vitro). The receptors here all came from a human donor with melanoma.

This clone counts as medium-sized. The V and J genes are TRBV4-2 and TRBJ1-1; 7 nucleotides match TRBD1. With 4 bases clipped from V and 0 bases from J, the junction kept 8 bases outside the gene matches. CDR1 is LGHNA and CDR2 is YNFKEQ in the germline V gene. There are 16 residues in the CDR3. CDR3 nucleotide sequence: TGTGCCAGCAGCCCCACATTTGGGACAGTGAACACTGAAGCTTTCTTT. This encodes CASSPTFGTVNTEAFF.

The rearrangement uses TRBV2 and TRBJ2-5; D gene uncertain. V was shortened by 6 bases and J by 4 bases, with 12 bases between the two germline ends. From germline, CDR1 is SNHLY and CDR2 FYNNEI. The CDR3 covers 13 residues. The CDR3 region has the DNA TGTGCCAGCAGCGATGGATACAGAGAGACCCAGTACTTC. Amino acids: CASSDGYRETQYF.

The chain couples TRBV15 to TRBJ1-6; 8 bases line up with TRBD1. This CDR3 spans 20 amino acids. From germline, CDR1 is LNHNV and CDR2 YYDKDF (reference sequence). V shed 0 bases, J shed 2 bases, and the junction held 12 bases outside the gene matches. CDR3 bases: TGTGCCACCAGCAGAGATCGTATGACAGGGGAGATGGCCTATAATTCACCCCTCCACTTT. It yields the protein CATSRDRMTGEMAYNSPLHF.

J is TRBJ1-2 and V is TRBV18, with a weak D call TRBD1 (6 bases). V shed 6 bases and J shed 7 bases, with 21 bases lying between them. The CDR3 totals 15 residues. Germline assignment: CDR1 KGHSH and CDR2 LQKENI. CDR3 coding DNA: TGTGCCAGCTCCCCGGTCCCGGGGGCGGTTCTTGGCTACACCTTC. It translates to CASSPVPGAVLGYTF.

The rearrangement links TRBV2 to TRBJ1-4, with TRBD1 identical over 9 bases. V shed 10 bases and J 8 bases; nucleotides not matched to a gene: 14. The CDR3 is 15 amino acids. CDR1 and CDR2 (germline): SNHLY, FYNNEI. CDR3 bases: TGTGCCACCCGGGACAGGGCCTTCTTCGGGGAAAAACTGTTTTTT. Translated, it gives CATRDRAFFGEKLFF.

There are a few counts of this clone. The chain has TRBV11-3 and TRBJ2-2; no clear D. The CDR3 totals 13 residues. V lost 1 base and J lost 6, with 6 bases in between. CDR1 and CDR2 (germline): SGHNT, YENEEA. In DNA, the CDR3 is TGTGCCAGCAGCTTAGTTGGTTCCGGGGAGCTGTTTTTT. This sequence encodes CASSLVGSGELFF.

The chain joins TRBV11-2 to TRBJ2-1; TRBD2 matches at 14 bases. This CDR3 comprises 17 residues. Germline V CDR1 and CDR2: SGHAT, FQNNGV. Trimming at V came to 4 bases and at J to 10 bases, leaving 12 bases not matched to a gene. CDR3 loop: CASSSWSGTSGGDEQFF. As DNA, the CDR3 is TGTGCCAGCAGCTCTTGGTCCGGGACTAGCGGGGGAGACGAGCAGTTCTTC.

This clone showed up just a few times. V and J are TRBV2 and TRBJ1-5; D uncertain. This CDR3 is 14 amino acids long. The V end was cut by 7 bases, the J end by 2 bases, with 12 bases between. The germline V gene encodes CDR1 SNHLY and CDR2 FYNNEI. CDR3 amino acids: CASTSITGNQPQHF. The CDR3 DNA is TGTGCCAGCACCTCAATCACAGGCAATCAGCCCCAGCATTTT.

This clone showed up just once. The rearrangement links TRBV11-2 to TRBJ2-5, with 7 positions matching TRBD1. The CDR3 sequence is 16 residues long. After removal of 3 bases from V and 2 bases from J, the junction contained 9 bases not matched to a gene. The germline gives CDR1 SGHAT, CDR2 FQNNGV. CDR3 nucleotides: TGTGCCAGCAGCTTGGGGACAGCACCCAAGCAAGAGACCCAGTACTTC. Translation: CASSLGTAPKQETQYF. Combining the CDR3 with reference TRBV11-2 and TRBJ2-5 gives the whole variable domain EAGVAQSPRYKIIEKRQSVAFWCNPISGHATLYWYQQILGQGPKLLIQFQNNGVVDDSQLPKDRFSAERLKGVDSTLKIQPAKLEDSAVYLCASSLGTAPKQETQYFGPGTRLLVL.